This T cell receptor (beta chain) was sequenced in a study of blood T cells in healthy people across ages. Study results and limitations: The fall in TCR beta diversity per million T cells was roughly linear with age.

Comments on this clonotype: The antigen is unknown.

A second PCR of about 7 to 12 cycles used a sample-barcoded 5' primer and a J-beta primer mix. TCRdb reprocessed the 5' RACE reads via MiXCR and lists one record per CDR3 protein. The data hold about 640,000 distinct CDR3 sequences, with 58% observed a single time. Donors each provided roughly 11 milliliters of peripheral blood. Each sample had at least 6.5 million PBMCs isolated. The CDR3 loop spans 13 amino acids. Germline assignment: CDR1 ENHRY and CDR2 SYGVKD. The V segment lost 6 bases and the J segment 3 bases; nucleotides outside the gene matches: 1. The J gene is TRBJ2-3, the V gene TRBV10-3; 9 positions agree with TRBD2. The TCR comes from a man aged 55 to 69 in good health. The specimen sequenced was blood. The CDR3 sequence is CAIRTSGTDTQYF. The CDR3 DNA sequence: TGTGCCATCAGGACTAGCGGAACAGATACGCAGTATTTT.